This passage covers 7 T cell receptor beta chains from one sample sequenced in a study of blood T cell repertoires in COVID-19. Clones were sequenced by immunoSEQ multiplex PCR, and TCRdb holds only the in-frame ones, with some missing. Of under 140,000 clones listed, around 90% are singletons. The sequenced material came from peripheral blood. Every receptor here comes from a human donor in a cohort sampled during active COVID-19.

This sequence joins TRBV7-2 and TRBJ2-2; TRBD2 aligns across 10 bases. V gave up 5 bases and J gave up 5 bases; unmatched junction bases: 8. Germline CDR1 reads SGHTA; CDR2 reads FQGNSA. The CDR3 runs 16 residues. CDR3 region: CASSPPGLARTGELFF. The CDR3 coding sequence is TGTGCCAGCAGCCCCCCGGGACTAGCGCGGACCGGGGAGCTGTTTTTT. Variable domain in full (rest from reference TRBV7-2 and TRBJ2-2): GAGVSQSPSNKVTEKGKDVELRCDPISGHTALYWYRQSLGQGLEFLIYFQGNSAPDKSGLPSDRFSAERTGGSVSTLTIQRTQQEDSAVYLCASSPPGLARTGELFFGEGSRLTVL.

The chain links TRBV18 to TRBJ2-5; tentatively, D is TRBD1 (6 bases). With 5 bases removed from V and 5 bases from J, the gap between germline ends came to 12 bases. The CDR3 contains 13 residues. CDR1 and CDR2 (germline): KGHSH, LQKENI. The CDR3 DNA follows: TGTGCCAGCTCATACAGGGCCGAGGAGACCCAGTACTTC. It codes for CASSYRAEETQYF.

This clone showed up just once. The rearrangement uses TRBV9 and TRBJ2-3, with 8 positions matching TRBD2. Trimming at V came to 2 bases and at J to 6 bases, leaving 5 bases not matched to a gene. The CDR3 length is 14 residues. Looked up from germline, CDR1 is SGDLS and CDR2 is YYNGEE. The CDR3 is CASSVSGGLDTQYF. The DNA of the CDR3 is TGTGCCAGCAGCGTCAGCGGGGGACTTGATACGCAGTATTTT. The full variable domain, rest sourced from reference TRBV9 and TRBJ2-3, is DSGVTQTPKHLITATGQRVTLRCSPRSGDLSVYWYQQSLDQGLQFLIQYYNGEERAKGNILERFSAQQFPDLHSELNLSSLELGDSALYFCASSVSGGLDTQYFGPGTRLTVL.

V gene TRBV6-2 or TRBV6-3 combines with J gene TRBJ1-3, with D tentatively TRBD1 (5 bases). CDR3 length equals 13 residues. V lost 6 bases to trimming and J lost 7 bases, with 13 bases between them. CDR1 is MNHEY and CDR2 is SVGEGT in the germline V gene. In nucleotides, the CDR3 is TGTGCCAGCAGCCAGACAGCGAGGAACACCATATATTTT. It yields the protein CASSQTARNTIYF.

The chain employs TRBV29-1 and TRBJ2-5; 7 nucleotides match TRBD2. The V gene end was trimmed by 4 bases and the J gene end by 3 bases; junction bases not matched to a gene: 5. The CDR3 totals 13 residues. Germline CDR1 SQVTM, CDR2 ANQGSEA. For the CDR3, the DNA is TGCAGCGTTGCGGCTAGCGGAAAAGAGACCCAGTACTTC. Its translation: CSVAASGKETQYF.

This clone was seen only once. The chain has TRBV7-2 and TRBJ1-4; D might be TRBD1 (5 bases). Germline-derived CDR1 and CDR2 are SGHTA and FQGNSA. The CDR3 extends over 16 amino acids. The V gene lost 5 bases and the J gene lost 5 bases, with 18 bases spanning the gap. The CDR3 spells CASSPQGYLGNEKLFF. The CDR3 DNA reads as TGTGCCAGCAGCCCCCAGGGTTACCTAGGGAATGAAAAACTGTTTTTT.

The chain is built from TRBV5-1 and TRBJ2-4, with TRBD1 matching over 8 bases. Germline V CDR1 and CDR2: SGHRS, YFSETQ. The CDR3 spans 14 residues. V dropped 4 bases and J dropped 7; count of bases not matched to a gene: 7. CDR3 nucleotide sequence: TGCGCCAGCAGCGCCGGACAGGGTTTCAACATTCAGTACTTC. Translated: CASSAGQGFNIQYF.